This T cell receptor beta chain derives from a study of shared clonotypes between healthy human individuals. Study context: For every donor, three CD4 naive, three CD4 memory, two CD8 naive and one CD8 memory plates were used.

Broader study findings: Naive subsets typically showed greater estimated richness than memory subsets. The rarefaction results pointed to incomplete sorted-subset sequencing despite large depth.

The V end was cut by 7 bases, the J end by 0 bases, with 10 bases between. The germline V gene has CDR1 SNHLY and CDR2 FYNNEI. CDR3 length: 13 residues. It was 200 to 250 ng DNA, about 30,000 T cell genomes, that sorted-subset replicate PCRs used. TCRdb's copy holds only in-frame clones and misses some; the assay was immunoSEQ multiplex PCR. The table has more than 2 million clones, about 95% seen once. Naive CD8 cells lacked CD45RO and underwent positive selection for CCR7, leaving out terminally differentiated effector memory CD45RA+ cells. As regards this clone: Its antigen is still unknown.

The sequence was collected from a man younger than 30 in good health. V usage is TRBV2 and J usage is TRBJ2-7; either TRBD1 or TRBD2 may fit D (5 bases each). Sequenced: naive CD8+ T cells sorted from blood. The CDR3 spells CASIEGSSYEQYF. The CDR3 region has the DNA TGTGCCAGCATCGAGGGGAGCTCCTACGAGCAGTACTTC.